The source of this TCR beta chain is a study of blood T cells in healthy people across ages. Of note for this clonotype: The antigen is undetermined.

Findings and limits, study-wide: A greater number of naive CD4+ cells and higher diversity distinguished long-lived donors from aged donors. PBMCs went unsorted, and a conclusive naive versus antigen-experienced comparison was therefore prevented.

Sample-barcoded 5' priming and a J-beta primer mix drove a second PCR of about 6 to 12 cycles. One entry per CDR3 protein, called by TCRdb with MiXCR from the 5' RACE reads. The profile shows fewer than 2 million distinct CDR3 sequences, approximately 40% of them singletons. The germline CDR1 and CDR2 sequences are SEHNR and FQNEAQ (reference sequence). Trimming took 10 bases from V and 4 from J; bases not matched to a gene: 9. The CDR3 is made up of 13 amino acids. The TCR comes from a human donor in good health. The material sequenced was blood. The gene calls are TRBV7-9 and TRBJ1-2; TRBD1 matches 7 bases. The CDR3 protein is CATTPGQIYGYTF. For the CDR3, the DNA is TGTGCCACAACACCGGGACAGATCTATGGCTACACCTTC.